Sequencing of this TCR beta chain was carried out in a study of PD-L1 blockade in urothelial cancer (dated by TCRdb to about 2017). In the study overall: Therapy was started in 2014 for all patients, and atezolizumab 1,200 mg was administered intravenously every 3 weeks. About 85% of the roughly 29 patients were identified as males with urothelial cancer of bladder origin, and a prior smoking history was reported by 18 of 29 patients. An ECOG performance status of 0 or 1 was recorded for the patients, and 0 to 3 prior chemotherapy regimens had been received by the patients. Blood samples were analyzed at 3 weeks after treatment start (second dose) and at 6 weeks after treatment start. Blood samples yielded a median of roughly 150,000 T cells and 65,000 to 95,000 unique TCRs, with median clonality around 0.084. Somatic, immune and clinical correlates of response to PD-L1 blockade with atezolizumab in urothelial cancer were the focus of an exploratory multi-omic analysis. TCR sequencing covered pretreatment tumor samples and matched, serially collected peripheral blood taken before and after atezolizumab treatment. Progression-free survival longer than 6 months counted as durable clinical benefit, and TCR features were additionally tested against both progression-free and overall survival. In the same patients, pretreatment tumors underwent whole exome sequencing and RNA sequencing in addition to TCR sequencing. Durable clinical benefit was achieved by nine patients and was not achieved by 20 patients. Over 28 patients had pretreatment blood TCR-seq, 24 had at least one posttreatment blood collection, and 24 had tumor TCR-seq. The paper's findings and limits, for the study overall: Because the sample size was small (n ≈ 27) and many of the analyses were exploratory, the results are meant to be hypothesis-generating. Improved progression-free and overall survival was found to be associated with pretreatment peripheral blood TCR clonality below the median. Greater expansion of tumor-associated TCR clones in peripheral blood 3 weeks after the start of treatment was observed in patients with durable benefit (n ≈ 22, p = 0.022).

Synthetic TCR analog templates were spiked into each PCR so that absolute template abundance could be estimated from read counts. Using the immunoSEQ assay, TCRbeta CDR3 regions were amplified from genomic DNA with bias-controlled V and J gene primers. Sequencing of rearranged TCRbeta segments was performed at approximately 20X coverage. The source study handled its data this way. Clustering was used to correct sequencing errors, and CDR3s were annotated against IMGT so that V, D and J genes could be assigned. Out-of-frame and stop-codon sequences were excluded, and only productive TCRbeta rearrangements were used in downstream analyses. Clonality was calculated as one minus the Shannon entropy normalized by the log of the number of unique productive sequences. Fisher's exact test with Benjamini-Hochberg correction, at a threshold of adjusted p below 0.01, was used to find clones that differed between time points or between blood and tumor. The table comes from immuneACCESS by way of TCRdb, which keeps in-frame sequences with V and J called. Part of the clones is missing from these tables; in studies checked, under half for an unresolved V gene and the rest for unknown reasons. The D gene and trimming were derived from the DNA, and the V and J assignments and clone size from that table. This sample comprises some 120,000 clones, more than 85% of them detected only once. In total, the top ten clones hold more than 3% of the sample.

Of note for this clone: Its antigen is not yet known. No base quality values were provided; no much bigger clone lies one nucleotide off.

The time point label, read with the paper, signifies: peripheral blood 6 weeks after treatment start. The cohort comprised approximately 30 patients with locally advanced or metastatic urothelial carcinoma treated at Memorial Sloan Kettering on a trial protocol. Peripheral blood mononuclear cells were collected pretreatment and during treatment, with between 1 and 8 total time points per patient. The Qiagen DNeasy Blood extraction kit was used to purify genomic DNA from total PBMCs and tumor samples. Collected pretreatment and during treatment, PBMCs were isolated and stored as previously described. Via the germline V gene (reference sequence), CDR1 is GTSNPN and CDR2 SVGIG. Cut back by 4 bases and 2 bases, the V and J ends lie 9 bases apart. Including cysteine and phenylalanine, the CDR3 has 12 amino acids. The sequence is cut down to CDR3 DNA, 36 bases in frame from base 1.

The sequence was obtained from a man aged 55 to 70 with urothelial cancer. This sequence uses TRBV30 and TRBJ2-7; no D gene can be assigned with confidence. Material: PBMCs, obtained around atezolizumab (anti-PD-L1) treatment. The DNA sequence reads TGTGCCTGGACAAGCCACCCCTACGAGCAGTACTTC. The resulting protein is CAWTSHPYEQYF.